Following are 3 T cell receptor beta chains from one sample sequenced in a study of tumor and adjacent non-tumor tissue in lung cancer. TCRbeta libraries were built with three rounds of nested PCR, modified from ARM-PCR. Each CDR3 protein is one row after TCRdb ran MiXCR on the multiplex PCR reads. The sample consists of approximately 71,000 distinct CDR3 sequences, about three fifths of them appearing once. No cell sorting was done before RNA was extracted from the tissue. Sequencing input: lung tumor tissue. The receptor source for this set is a man aged 50-59 years with non-small cell lung cancer.

This clonotype was seen a single time. The chain carries TRBV6-5 and TRBJ1-3; D is possibly TRBD1 (5 bases). The CDR3 spans 18 residues. Germline V CDR1 and CDR2: MNHEY, SVGAGI. The CDR3 coding sequence is TGTACTAGCTCCACTCCCATGGGACGCCTTAGCTCTGGAAACACCATATATTTT. This encodes CTSSTPMGRLSSGNTIYF.

A note on this clonotype: A clone one base away is much larger, so this may be a read error. As DNA, the CDR3 is TGCAGCGTTGCCCAATCTAGCGGGACGGCCCATGAGCAGTTCTTC. Translating it yields CSVAQSSGTAHEQFF. The chain has TRBV29-1 and TRBJ2-1; 9 bases agree with TRBD2. V lost 4 bases to trimming and J lost 8 bases; unmatched junction nucleotides: 12. The CDR3 is 15 residues long. Germline V gives CDR1 SQVTM, CDR2 ANQGSEA.

A remark on this clonotype: A much larger clone lies a single base off, so this may be a read error. CDR3 sequence: CASSLNQGVTQYF. CDR3 bases: TGTGCCAGCAGTTTAAACCAGGGTGTGACCCAGTACTTC. This chain uses TRBV12-3 or TRBV12-4 with TRBJ2-5, with a weak D call TRBD1 (5 bases). The CDR3 is 13 amino acids. The germline V and J ends were trimmed by 2 bases and 7 bases, with 11 bases remaining between them.